The 25 T cell receptor beta chains below all came from one sample that was sequenced in a study of blood T cell repertoires in COVID-19 (dated by TCRdb to the early 2020s). The receptor library was made with the immunoSEQ multiplex PCR assay. TCRdb obtained this table from immuneACCESS and retained in-frame rearrangements with V and J assigned. These tables miss some clones; where compared with another copy, unresolved V genes account for less than half of the shortfall, and the remainder is unexplained. This sample lists roughly 220,000 clones; roughly 90% were detected once. Together, the top ten hold around 16% of the sample. Sequenced sample: PBMCs or T cells enriched from blood (not recorded which). The receptor source for this set is a man aged 30 to 45 who had been exposed to COVID-19.

The CDR3 DNA is TGTGCCAGCAGCCCCCGACTAGTACAAGAGACCCAGTACTTC. Residues: CASSPRLVQETQYF. This sequence joins TRBV7-2 and TRBJ2-5; a possible D gene is TRBD2 (6 bases). The CDR3 consists of 14 residues. Germline-derived CDR1 and CDR2 are SGHTA and FQGNSA. The ends were cut back, 5 bases at V and 2 bases at J, with 12 bases in the middle. The full variable domain, completed using reference TRBV7-2 and TRBJ2-5, is GAGVSQSPSNKVTEKGKDVELRCDPISGHTALYWYRQSLGQGLEFLIYFQGNSAPDKSGLPSDRFSAERTGGSVSTLTIQRTQQEDSAVYLCASSPRLVQETQYFGPGTRLLVL.

This clone was seen a single time. J is TRBJ2-1 and V is TRBV18; 10 nucleotides align to TRBD2. V was pared by 6 bases and J by 0 bases, with 2 bases of the junction left unmatched. Germline loops: CDR1 KGHSH, CDR2 LQKENI. This CDR3 is 15 amino acids long. The CDR3: CASSSGGASYNEQFF. CDR3 nucleotide sequence: TGTGCCAGCTCGAGCGGGGGGGCCTCCTACAATGAGCAGTTCTTC.

The chain is built from TRBV5-8 and TRBJ1-1; D is perhaps TRBD1 (5 bases). The CDR3 runs to 14 residues. Trimming took 2 bases from V and 13 from J, leaving 21 bases between them. Germline V gene data show CDR1 as SGHTS and CDR2 as YDEGEE. The CDR3 nucleotides are TGTGCCAGCAGCTTAACCCCCTCGGGGGACGCCAGTTTCTTT. It yields the protein CASSLTPSGDASFF. The full variable domain, with the rest looked up from reference TRBV5-8 and TRBJ1-1, is EAGVTQSPTHLIKTRGQQATLRCSPISGHTSVYWYQQALGLGLQFLLWYDEGEERNRGNFPPRFSGRQFPNYSSELNVNALELEDSALYLCASSLTPSGDASFFGQGTRLTVV.

This clone was observed a single time. The chain employs TRBV6-5 and TRBJ2-3, with a possible D match to TRBD2 (5 bases). The germline V gene encodes CDR1 MNHEY and CDR2 SVGAGI. The CDR3 contains 14 residues. Trimming pared 1 base from V and 4 bases from J, leaving 9 bases between. The DNA for the CDR3 is TGTGCCAGCAGTTACTTTTGGGGAGCAGATACGCAGTATTTT. This gives the protein CASSYFWGADTQYF.

The chain is built from TRBV7-6 and TRBJ2-1; 12 nucleotides agree with TRBD2. In germline, CDR1 is SGHVS, CDR2 FNYEAQ. This CDR3 comprises 19 residues. Losses at the gene ends were 1 base for V and 0 bases for J; bases not matched to a gene: 7. The CDR3 is CASSLGLAGDYSSYNEQFF. In DNA, the CDR3 is TGTGCCAGCAGCTTAGGACTAGCGGGGGATTACAGCTCCTACAATGAGCAGTTCTTC.

The V gene is TRBV30, the J gene TRBJ2-7; tentatively, D is TRBD2 (5 bases). The CDR3 runs to 13 residues. The V gene's germline CDR1 is GTSNPN and CDR2 SVGIG (reference sequence). The V end lost 2 bases, the J end lost 4 bases, and 12 bases lay between the germline ends. DNA of the CDR3: TGTGCCTGGAGTCCACGTGGGAGATACGAGCAGTACTTC. It specifies CAWSPRGRYEQYF.

The chain employs TRBV29-1 and TRBJ1-2; a weak D match, TRBD1 (6 bases). Germline CDR1 is SQVTM and CDR2 is ANQGSEA. This CDR3 spans 12 amino acids. V lost 8 bases and J 5 bases, leaving 15 bases between the germline ends. The CDR3 DNA sequence: TGCAGCCTGGGGGGGGGCGAATATGGCTACACCTTC. This sequence encodes CSLGGGEYGYTF.

The chain has TRBV15 and TRBJ1-3; 9 nucleotides line up with TRBD1. Per germline, CDR1 LNHNV and CDR2 YYDKDF (reference sequence). The CDR3 loop spans 15 amino acids. Losses at the gene ends were 3 bases for V and 2 bases for J; bases not matched to a gene: 2. CDR3 amino acids: CATSSGDRAGNTIYF. The CDR3 nucleotides read TGTGCCACCAGCAGCGGGGACAGGGCTGGAAACACCATATATTTT.

This chain uses TRBV5-6 with TRBJ1-2, with 10 bases lining up with TRBD1. CDR3 size: 15 residues. Trimming took 4 bases from V and 2 from J; bases not matched to a gene: 5. Germline V gives CDR1 SGHDT, CDR2 YYEEEE. CDR3 protein: CASSPDRGQNYGYTF. Written as DNA, the CDR3 is TGTGCCAGCAGCCCCGACAGGGGGCAGAACTATGGCTACACCTTC.

For the CDR3, the DNA is TGTGCCAGCAGTGAAGTCCAGGGGGGAGATACGCAGTATTTT. It codes for CASSEVQGGDTQYF. The V and J genes are TRBV25-1 and TRBJ2-3, with a possible D match to TRBD1 (7 bases). Trimming removed 2 bases at V and 5 bases at J, with 11 bases between. Germline loops: CDR1 MGHDK, CDR2 SYGVNS. The CDR3 runs to 14 residues.

V usage is TRBV27 and J usage is TRBJ1-5; no clear D gene. The V and J ends lost 6 bases and 4 bases respectively, with 13 bases between them. CDR1 MNHEY and CDR2 SMNVEV come from the germline V gene (reference sequence). The CDR3 is made up of 14 amino acids. This chain's CDR3 is CASRTVGGNQPQHF. The CDR3 nucleotides are TGTGCCAGCAGAACCGTGGGAGGGAATCAGCCCCAGCATTTT.

The chain links TRBV30 to TRBJ1-1, with D possibly TRBD1 on 5 matching bases. From germline, CDR1 is GTSNPN and CDR2 SVGIG (reference sequence). With 0 bases removed from V and 0 bases from J, the gap between germline ends came to 20 bases. The CDR3 is 18 amino acids. DNA of the CDR3: TGTGCCTGGAGTGTAAGATATGGAGCCGGACAACTGAACACTGAAGCTTTCTTT. Translated, it gives CAWSVRYGAGQLNTEAFF.

As DNA, the CDR3 is TGTGCCAGTAGTATTAACAGGGGAGATGAGACCCAGTACTTC. This codes for CASSINRGDETQYF. The chain couples TRBV19 to TRBJ2-5, with 7 nucleotides matching TRBD1. Germline CDR1 is LNHDA and CDR2 is SQIVND (reference sequence). The V and J ends lost 3 bases and 5 bases, in that order; junction bases with no gene match: 6. The CDR3 contains 14 residues.

The chain employs TRBV9 and TRBJ2-2, with 7 nucleotides matching TRBD1. The CDR3 is 19 amino acids. The V gene's germline CDR1 is SGDLS and CDR2 YYNGEE. V was clipped by 1 base and J by 5 bases; unmatched bases: 17. Here the CDR3 DNA reads TGTGCCAGCAGCGTAAGGACGGCGACAGGGATTTTTGGGACCGGGGAGCTGTTTTTT. Amino acid sequence: CASSVRTATGIFGTGELFF.

This clone was counted only a few times. This chain uses TRBV20-1 with TRBJ1-1; D ambiguous. The V gene lost 3 bases and the J gene lost 1 base, with 6 bases spanning the gap. This CDR3 is built from 12 residues. CDR1 and CDR2 (germline): DFQATT, SNEGSKA (reference sequence). The CDR3 coding sequence is TGCAGTGCTAGTTCGGGGAACACTGAAGCTTTCTTT. Its protein product is CSASSGNTEAFF.

The chain is built from TRBV5-1 and TRBJ1-5; D possibly corresponds to TRBD1 (5 bases). The CDR3 spans 16 residues. V was shortened by 0 bases and J by 2 bases, with 12 bases between the two germline ends. Per germline, CDR1 SGHRS and CDR2 YFSETQ. CDR3 sequence: CASSLDSGAGNQPQHF. The CDR3 DNA sequence: TGCGCCAGCAGCTTGGACAGTGGGGCGGGCAATCAGCCCCAGCATTTT.

This clone was seen a few times. V and J are TRBV7-9 and TRBJ2-3; 8 bases align to TRBD2. The V segment lost 3 bases and the J segment 2 bases; nucleotides outside the gene matches: 4. The CDR3 consists of 15 residues. The germline CDR1 and CDR2 sequences are SEHNR and FQNEAQ (reference sequence). The CDR3 bases are TGTGCCAGCAGCTTGGCCGGGGGGGCCACAGATACGCAGTATTTT. Protein sequence: CASSLAGGATDTQYF.

This chain joins TRBV4-1 and TRBJ1-4; unclear D gene. Germline V gene lookup returns CDR1 MGHRA and CDR2 YSYEKL. The CDR3 spans 14 residues. The V end was cut by 4 bases, the J end by 5 bases, with 11 bases between. The CDR3 bases are TGCGCCAGCAGCCCCCGGAGGCTCAATGAAAAACTGTTTTTT. It codes for CASSPRRLNEKLFF.

A single count supports this clone. This chain links TRBV7-3 with TRBJ1-1; D is ambiguous. This CDR3 has 13 amino acids. Germline lookup yields CDR1 SGHTA and CDR2 FQGTGA. The V and J ends lost 4 bases and 1 base respectively, with 7 bases between them. Written as DNA, the CDR3 is TGTGCCAGCAGCTCCCTAGGGAACACTGAAGCTTTCTTT. It is translated as CASSSLGNTEAFF. Full variable domain (outside the CDR3, taken from reference TRBV7-3 and TRBJ1-1): GAGVSQTPSNKVTEKGKYVELRCDPISGHTALYWYRQSLGQGPEFLIYFQGTGAADDSGLPNDRFFAVRPEGSVSTLKIQRTERGDSAVYLCASSSLGNTEAFFGQGTRLTVV.

The V gene is TRBV6-4, the J gene TRBJ2-3, with 8 bases lining up with TRBD2. V dropped 4 bases and J dropped 6; count of bases not matched to a gene: 9. This CDR3 is built from 15 residues. Germline CDR1 and CDR2: MRHNA and SNTAGT. CDR3 in amino acids: CASSASSGDVDTQYF. Here the CDR3 DNA reads TGTGCCAGCAGTGCTAGTAGCGGGGACGTTGATACGCAGTATTTT.

CDR3 nucleotide sequence: TGTGCCAGCAGTATTCAGCGTAAAGAGACCCAGTACTTC. It specifies CASSIQRKETQYF. The genes are TRBV12-3 or TRBV12-4 and TRBJ2-5, with no clear D. V was cut by 5 bases and J by 3 bases, with 10 bases left in between. The CDR3 has 13 residues.

V usage is TRBV6-4 and J usage is TRBJ2-2; D gene ambiguous. CDR1 and CDR2 from the germline V gene are MRHNA and SNTAGT. The CDR3 is made up of 13 amino acids. With 4 bases removed from V and 4 bases from J, the gap between germline ends came to 7 bases. The CDR3 region has the DNA TGTGCCAGCAGTGTAACAGCCACCGGGGAGCTGTTTTTT. Protein sequence: CASSVTATGELFF.

This clone was recorded only once. This sequence joins TRBV2 and TRBJ2-1; weak D call: TRBD2 (5 bases). This CDR3 has 14 residues. Trimming removed 3 bases from V and 2 bases from J, with 8 bases in between. Germline assignment: CDR1 SNHLY and CDR2 FYNNEI. In DNA, the CDR3 is TGTGCCAGCAGTGATGCAGCGGCCTACAATGAGCAGTTCTTC. Translated: CASSDAAAYNEQFF.

The rearrangement uses TRBV5-1 and TRBJ2-4, with 7 nucleotides matching TRBD1. Germline lookup yields CDR1 SGHRS and CDR2 YFSETQ. CDR3 size: 17 residues. V lost 0 bases and J lost 0; bases outside the gene matches: 6. CDR3: CASSLGDSPLAKNIQYF. The CDR3 DNA reads TGCGCCAGCAGCTTGGGGGACAGTCCACTAGCCAAAAACATTCAGTACTTC.

The rearrangement links TRBV12-3 or TRBV12-4 to TRBJ2-3, with D uncertain. There are 13 residues in the CDR3. The V gene lost 4 bases and the J gene lost 2 bases, with 7 bases spanning the gap. The CDR3 reads CASSWLLTDTQYF. The CDR3, as DNA: TGTGCCAGCAGTTGGCTCCTCACAGATACGCAGTATTTT.